This T cell receptor beta chain derives from a study of cytomegalovirus exposure and HLA in healthy donors. V was pared by 0 bases and J by 2 bases, with 8 bases between. CDR1 and CDR2 (germline): ENHRY, SYGVKD. This CDR3 region has 14 residues. As regards this clone: The antigen is undetermined.

TCRdb keeps only in-frame clones here, not all; method: immunoSEQ multiplex PCR. The table has around 200,000 clones, approximately 83% seen once. The donors were members of the validation cohort, which comprised 120 subjects and was separate from the first cohort of around 700 subjects. Whole-study findings and limits: Whilst most TCR sequences proved rare, a subset of public TCRs occurred across many donors.

The V and J genes are TRBV10-3 and TRBJ2-7; D may be TRBD1 (5 bases). The origin of this receptor is a woman aged 18-29 years in good health and CMV-seropositive. The sample taken for sequencing was PBMCs. CDR3 in amino acids: CAISESQGTYEQYF. In nucleotides, the CDR3 is TGTGCCATCAGTGAGTCCCAGGGCACCTACGAGCAGTACTTC.